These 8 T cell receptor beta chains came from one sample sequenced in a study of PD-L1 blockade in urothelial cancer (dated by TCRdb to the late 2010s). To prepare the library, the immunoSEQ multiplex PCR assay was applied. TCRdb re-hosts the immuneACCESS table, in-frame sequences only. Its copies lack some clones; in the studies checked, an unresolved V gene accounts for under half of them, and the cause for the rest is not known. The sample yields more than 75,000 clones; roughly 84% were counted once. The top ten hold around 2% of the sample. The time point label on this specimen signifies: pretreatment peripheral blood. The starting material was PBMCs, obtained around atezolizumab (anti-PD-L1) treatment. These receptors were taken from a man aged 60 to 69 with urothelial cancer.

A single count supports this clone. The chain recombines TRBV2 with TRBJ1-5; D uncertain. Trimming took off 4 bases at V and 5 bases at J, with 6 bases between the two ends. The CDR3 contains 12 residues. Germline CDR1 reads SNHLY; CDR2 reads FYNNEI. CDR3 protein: CASSGGDQPQHF. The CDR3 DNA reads TGTGCCAGCAGTGGAGGCGATCAGCCCCAGCATTTT.

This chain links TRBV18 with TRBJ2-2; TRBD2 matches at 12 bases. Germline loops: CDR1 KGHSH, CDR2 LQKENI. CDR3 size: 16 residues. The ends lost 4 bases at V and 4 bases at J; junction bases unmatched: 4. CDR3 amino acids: CASSQTSGGTTGELFF. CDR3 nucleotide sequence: TGTGCCAGCTCACAGACTAGCGGGGGTACCACCGGGGAGCTGTTTTTT. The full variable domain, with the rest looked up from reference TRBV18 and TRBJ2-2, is NAGVMQNPRHLVRRRGQEARLRCSPMKGHSHVYWYRQLPEEGLKFMVYLQKENIIDESGMPKERFSAEFPKEGPSILRIQQVVRGDSAAYFCASSQTSGGTTGELFFGEGSRLTVL.

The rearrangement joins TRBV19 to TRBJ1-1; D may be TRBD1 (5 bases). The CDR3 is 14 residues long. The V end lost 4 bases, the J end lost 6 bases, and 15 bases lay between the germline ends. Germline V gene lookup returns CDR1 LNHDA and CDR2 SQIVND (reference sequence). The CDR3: CASSKMGQVAEAFF. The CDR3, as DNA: TGTGCCAGTAGTAAAATGGGGCAGGTTGCTGAAGCTTTCTTT.

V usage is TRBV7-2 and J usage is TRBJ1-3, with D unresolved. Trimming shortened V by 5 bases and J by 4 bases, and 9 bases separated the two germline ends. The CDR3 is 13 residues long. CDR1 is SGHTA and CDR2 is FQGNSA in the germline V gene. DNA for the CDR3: TGTGCCAGCAGCATAAACAAGGGAAACACCATATATTTT. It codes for CASSINKGNTIYF.

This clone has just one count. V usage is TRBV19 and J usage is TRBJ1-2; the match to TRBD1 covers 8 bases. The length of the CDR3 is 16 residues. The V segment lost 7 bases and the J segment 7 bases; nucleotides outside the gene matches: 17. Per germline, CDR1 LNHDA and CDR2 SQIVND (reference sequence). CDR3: CASMSDRGLRGAGYTF. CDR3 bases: TGTGCCAGTATGAGTGACAGGGGTCTAAGGGGCGCTGGCTACACCTTC.

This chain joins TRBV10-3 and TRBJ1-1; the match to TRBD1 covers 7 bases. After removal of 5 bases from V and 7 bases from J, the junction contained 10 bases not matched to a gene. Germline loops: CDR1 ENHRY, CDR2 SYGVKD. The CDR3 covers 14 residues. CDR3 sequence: CAISSQIDRVEAFF. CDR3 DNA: TGTGCCATCAGTTCCCAAATTGACAGGGTTGAAGCTTTCTTT.

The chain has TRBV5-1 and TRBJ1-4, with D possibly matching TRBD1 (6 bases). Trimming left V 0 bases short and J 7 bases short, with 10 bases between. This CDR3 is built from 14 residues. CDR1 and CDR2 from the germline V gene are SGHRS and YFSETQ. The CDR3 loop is CASSLGEGGEKLFF. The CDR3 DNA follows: TGCGCCAGCAGCTTGGGGGAAGGGGGTGAAAAACTGTTTTTT.

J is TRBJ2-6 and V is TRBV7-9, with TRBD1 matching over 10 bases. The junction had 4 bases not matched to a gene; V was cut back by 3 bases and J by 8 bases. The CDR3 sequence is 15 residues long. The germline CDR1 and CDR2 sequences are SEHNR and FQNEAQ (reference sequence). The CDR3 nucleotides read TGTGCCAGCAGCTTCTCGGGACAGGGGTCCAACGTCCTGACTTTC. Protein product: CASSFSGQGSNVLTF.